This T cell receptor (beta chain) appears in the sequencing data of a study of T-cell reconstitution after alpha-beta-depleted transplantation in children. Unmatched junction bases numbered 9, after V lost 5 bases and J lost 6 bases. Germline CDR1 reads LGHDT; CDR2 reads YNNKEL (reference sequence). The length of the CDR3 is 15 residues. This clonotype was detected only a few times. Its antigen is still unknown. General observations from the study: After one year, T-cell counts and TCRbeta diversity mostly came from new T cells. Where alpha-beta T cells came from about two months after transplant was reportedly several hundred expanded graft clones. Recipient T cells and thymic progenitors that survived gave rise to the high TCRbeta diversity observed at day 60 in some patients.

The TCRbeta library incorporated unique molecular identifiers. TCRdb fed the PCR reads into MiXCR, producing one record per CDR3 protein. Of more than 500,000 distinct CDR3 sequences listed, about an eighth were seen once; the top ten hold about 14%. The sequence came from a female patient aged 2-10 years who had a stem cell transplant for aplastic anemia, so the T cells may come from the graft donor. Material: PBMCs, mostly from graft donor cells, obtained 180 days after TCRalphabeta/CD19-depleted stem cell transplant. The rearrangement joins TRBV3-1 to TRBJ2-3, with 9 bases matching TRBD2. The CDR3 DNA is TGTGCCAGCAGCGCTCCCGGACTAGCGACTGATACGCAGTATTTT. This gives the protein CASSAPGLATDTQYF.